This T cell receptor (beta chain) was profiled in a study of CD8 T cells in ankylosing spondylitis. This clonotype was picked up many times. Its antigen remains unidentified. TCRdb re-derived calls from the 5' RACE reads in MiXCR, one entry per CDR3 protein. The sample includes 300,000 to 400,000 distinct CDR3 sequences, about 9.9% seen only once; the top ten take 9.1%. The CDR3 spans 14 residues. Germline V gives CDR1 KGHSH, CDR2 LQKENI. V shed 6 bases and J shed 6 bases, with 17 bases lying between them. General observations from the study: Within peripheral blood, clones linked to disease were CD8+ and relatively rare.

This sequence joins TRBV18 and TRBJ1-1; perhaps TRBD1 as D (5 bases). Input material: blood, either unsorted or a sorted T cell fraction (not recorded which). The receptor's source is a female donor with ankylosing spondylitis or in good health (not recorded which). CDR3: CASSPQGGMAEAFF. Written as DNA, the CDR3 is TGTGCCAGCTCGCCTCAGGGAGGCATGGCTGAAGCTTTCTTT.